A single sample is the source of the 8 T cell receptor beta chains below, sequenced in a study of blood T cell repertoires in COVID-19 (dated by TCRdb to about 2020). Libraries were prepared through the immunoSEQ multiplex PCR assay. The clones in this table, taken by TCRdb from immuneACCESS, are in-frame only. Not every clone is retained; where verified, under half of the shortfall comes from an unresolved V gene, and the cause of the rest is unknown. The table for this sample lists tens of thousands of clones; around 90% of them were counted only once. The leading ten clones occupy less than 5.5% of the sample. Sequencing was performed on peripheral blood. The receptors here all came from a human donor in a cohort sampled during active COVID-19.

This chain uses TRBV7-9 with TRBJ1-5, with 8 positions matching TRBD1. The CDR3 is 13 residues long. The ends lost 5 bases at V and 4 bases at J; junction bases unmatched: 1. Germline V CDR1 and CDR2: SEHNR, FQNEAQ (reference sequence). The CDR3 nucleotides are TGTGCCAGCAGCAGGACAGGGAATCAGCCCCAGCATTTT. Amino acids: CASSRTGNQPQHF.

CDR3 sequence: CASSVVTGGYETQYF. The CDR3 DNA is TGTGCCAGCAGCGTAGTAACAGGGGGTTATGAGACCCAGTACTTC. The chain employs TRBV9 and TRBJ2-5; 8 nucleotides agree with TRBD1. The V gene's germline CDR1 is SGDLS and CDR2 YYNGEE. This CDR3 spans 15 amino acids. V lost 0 bases, J lost 5 bases, and 6 bases stayed unmatched.

This rearrangement joins TRBV18 to TRBJ1-3, with 8 bases aligning to TRBD1. With V trimmed by 5 bases and J by 1 base, 10 bases remained unmatched. CDR1 and CDR2 from the germline V gene are KGHSH and LQKENI. This CDR3 has 17 amino acids. The CDR3 DNA follows: TGTGCCAGCTCATCGCGGACAGGGACACATTCTGGAAACACCATATATTTT. This translates into CASSSRTGTHSGNTIYF.

The rearrangement links TRBV5-4 to TRBJ2-4; TRBD2 agrees at 10 bases. After removal of 0 bases from V and 10 bases from J, the junction contained 16 bases not matched to a gene. The CDR3 loop spans 18 amino acids. In germline, CDR1 is SGHNT, CDR2 YYREEE (reference sequence). The CDR3 sequence is CASSLDKAGGPTRGIQYF. The CDR3 DNA sequence: TGTGCCAGCAGCTTGGATAAAGCGGGAGGGCCCACACGAGGAATTCAGTACTTC.

CDR3 in amino acids: CASQYSTDTQYF. The CDR3 nucleotides are TGTGCCAGCCAGTATAGCACAGATACGCAGTATTTT. This rearrangement joins TRBV6-6 to TRBJ2-3; D call uncertain. The CDR3 totals 12 residues. Trimming stripped 8 bases from V and 0 bases from J, with 6 bases between. The germline V gene has CDR1 MNHNY and CDR2 SVGAGI (reference sequence).

V is TRBV6-5 and J is TRBJ2-3, with a tentative D call TRBD2 (5 bases). The germline CDR1 and CDR2 sequences are MNHEY and SVGAGI. CDR3 length: 13 residues. The V gene lost 5 bases and the J gene lost 4 bases, with 10 bases spanning the gap. Here the CDR3 reads CASSLAGADTQYF. The DNA of the CDR3 is TGTGCCAGCAGTCTCGCCGGGGCAGATACGCAGTATTTT.

J is TRBJ1-2 and V is TRBV19, with no clear D. The CDR3 contains 11 residues. Per germline, CDR1 LNHDA and CDR2 SQIVND (reference sequence). The ends were cut back, 7 bases at V and 8 bases at J, with 11 bases in the middle. The CDR3 reads CASNNPRGYTF. The CDR3 bases are TGTGCCAGTAACAACCCCAGGGGCTACACCTTC.

The chain links TRBV6-6 to TRBJ2-2; 8 bases fit TRBD1. The CDR3 runs 16 residues. V lost 6 bases and J lost 7; bases outside the gene matches: 13. The germline CDR1 and CDR2 sequences are MNHNY and SVGAGI (reference sequence). CDR3 sequence reads: CASRQTGGIQNGELFF. CDR3 DNA sequence: TGTGCCAGCAGGCAAACAGGGGGTATCCAGAACGGGGAGCTGTTTTTT.